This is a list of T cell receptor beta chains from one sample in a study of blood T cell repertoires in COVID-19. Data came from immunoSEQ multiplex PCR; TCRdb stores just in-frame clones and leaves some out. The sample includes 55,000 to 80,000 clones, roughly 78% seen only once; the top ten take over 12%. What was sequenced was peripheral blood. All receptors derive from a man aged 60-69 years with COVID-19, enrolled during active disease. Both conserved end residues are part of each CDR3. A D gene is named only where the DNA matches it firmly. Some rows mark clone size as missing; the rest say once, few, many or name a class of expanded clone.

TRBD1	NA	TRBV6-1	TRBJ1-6	CASSANGQGLNSPLHF	TGTGCCAGCAGTGCTAACGGACAGGGGTTAAATTCACCCCTCCACTTT
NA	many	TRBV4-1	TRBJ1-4	CASSQEAASTNEKLFF	TGCGCCAGCAGCCAAGAGGCCGCTTCAACTAATGAAAAACTGTTTTTT
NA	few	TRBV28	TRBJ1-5	CSGVISNQPQHF	TGTTCAGGTGTTATTAGCAATCAGCCCCAGCATTTT
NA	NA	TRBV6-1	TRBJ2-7	CASSEIGGGAYEQYF	TGTGCCAGCAGTGAAATAGGGGGCGGGGCCTACGAGCAGTACTTC
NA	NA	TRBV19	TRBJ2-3	CASSIESSGDTQYF	TGTGCCAGTAGTATAGAGTCTTCGGGAGATACGCAGTATTTT
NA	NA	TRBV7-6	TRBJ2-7	CASSLVGRGVPALQYF	TGTGCCAGCAGCTTAGTTGGCCGTGGAGTGCCGGCCTTGCAGTACTTC
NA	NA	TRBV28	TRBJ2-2	CAIRTAGELFF	TGTGCCATCAGGACTGCCGGGGAGCTGTTTTTT
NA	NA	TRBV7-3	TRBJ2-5	CASSLFPTGEGETQYF	TGTGCCAGCAGCTTATTCCCGACAGGGGAGGGGGAGACCCAGTACTTC
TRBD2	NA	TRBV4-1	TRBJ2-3	CASSQLGLAGGHITDTQYF	TGCGCCAGCAGCCAACTCGGACTAGCGGGAGGGCATATCACAGATACGCAGTATTTT
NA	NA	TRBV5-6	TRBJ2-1	CASSLPGRMSNEQFF	TGTGCCAGCAGCTTGCCGGGAAGAATGAGCAATGAGCAGTTCTTC
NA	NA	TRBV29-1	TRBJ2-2	CSVGVNTGELFF	TGCAGCGTTGGCGTGAACACCGGGGAGCTGTTTTTT
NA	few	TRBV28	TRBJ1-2	CASSPALRDGYTF	TGTGCCAGCAGTCCCGCCCTGCGGGATGGCTACACCTTC
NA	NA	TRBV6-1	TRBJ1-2	CASSQAGVNYGYTF	TGTGCCAGCAGTCAAGCAGGGGTTAACTATGGCTACACCTTC
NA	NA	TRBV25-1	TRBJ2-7	CASQGGLFKQYF	TGTGCCAGCCAGGGGGGTCTTTTTAAGCAGTACTTC
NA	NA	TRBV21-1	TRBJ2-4	CASSGANIQYF	TGTGCCAGCAGCGGGGCTAACATTCAGTACTTC
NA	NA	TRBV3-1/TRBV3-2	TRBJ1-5	CASSQDLNQPQHF	TGTGCCAGCAGCCAAGACCTTAATCAGCCCCAGCATTTT
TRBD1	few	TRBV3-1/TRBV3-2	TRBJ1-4	CASSQEAGRGRTKLFF	TGTGCCAGCAGCCAAGAAGCGGGCAGGGGGCGTACAAAACTGTTTTTT
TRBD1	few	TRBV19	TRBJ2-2	CASTTGQGFSGELFF	TGTGCCAGTACCACGGGACAGGGGTTCTCCGGGGAGCTGTTTTTT
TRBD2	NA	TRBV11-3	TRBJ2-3	CASSLSSGRAHTQYF	TGTGCCAGCAGCTTGTCTAGCGGGAGGGCCCATACGCAGTATTTT
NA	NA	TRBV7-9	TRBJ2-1	CASSPIELNEQFF	TGTGCCAGCAGCCCGATAGAGCTCAATGAGCAGTTCTTC
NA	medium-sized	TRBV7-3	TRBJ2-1	CASSLFGGATEQFF	TGTGCCAGCAGCCTGTTTGGGGGGGCTACTGAGCAGTTCTTC
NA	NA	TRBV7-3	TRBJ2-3	CASSLGATDTQYF	TGTGCCAGCAGTTTGGGGGCGACAGATACGCAGTATTTT
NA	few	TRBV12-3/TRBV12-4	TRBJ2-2	CASSLGVSGELFF	TGTGCCAGCAGTTTGGGAGTATCCGGGGAGCTGTTTTTT
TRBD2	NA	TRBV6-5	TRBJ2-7	CASSREGGYEQYF	TGTGCCAGCAGTAGGGAGGGTGGGTACGAGCAGTACTTC
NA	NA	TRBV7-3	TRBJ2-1	CASSNRGLVAGTSYNEQFF	TGTGCCAGCAGCAACAGGGGGCTGGTAGCGGGGACCTCCTACAATGAGCAGTTCTTC
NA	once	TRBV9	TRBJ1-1	CASSVEVGGRTEAFF	TGTGCCAGCAGCGTAGAAGTTGGGGGCAGAACTGAAGCTTTCTTT
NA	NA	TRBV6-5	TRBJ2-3	CASSSYRGTQYF	TGTGCCAGCAGTTCCTATCGTGGTACGCAGTATTTT
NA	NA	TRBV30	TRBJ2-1	CAWTTGLNNEQFF	TGTGCCTGGACGACGGGACTCAACAATGAGCAGTTCTTC
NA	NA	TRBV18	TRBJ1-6	CASSPDYWPASPLHF	TGTGCCAGCTCACCAGACTATTGGCCGGCTTCACCCCTCCACTTT
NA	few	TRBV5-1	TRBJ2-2	CASSLWLGAGELFF	TGCGCCAGCAGCTTGTGGCTAGGGGCCGGGGAGCTGTTTTTT
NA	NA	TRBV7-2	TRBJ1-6	CASSARQASPLHF	TGTGCCAGCAGCGCCAGACAGGCTTCACCCCTCCACTTT
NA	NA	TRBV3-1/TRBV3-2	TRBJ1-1	CASSPQQLNTEAFF	TGTGCCAGCAGCCCTCAACAGCTGAACACTGAAGCTTTCTTT
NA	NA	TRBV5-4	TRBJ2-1	CASSRGQDWNEQFF	TGTGCCAGCTCCCGTGGGCAGGATTGGAATGAGCAGTTCTTC
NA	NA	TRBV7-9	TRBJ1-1	CASSSGRRGTEAFF	TGTGCCAGCAGCTCTGGCAGGAGGGGCACTGAAGCTTTCTTT
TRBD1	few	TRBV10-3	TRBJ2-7	CAISLTGNGEQYF	TGTGCCATCAGCCTGACAGGGAACGGCGAGCAGTACTTC
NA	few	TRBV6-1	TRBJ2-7	CASSESKGRNEQYF	TGTGCCAGCAGTGAAAGCAAGGGGAGGAACGAGCAGTACTTC
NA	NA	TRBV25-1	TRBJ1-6	CASSELGLDSPLHF	TGTGCCAGCAGTGAATTGGGCCTCGATTCACCCCTCCACTTT
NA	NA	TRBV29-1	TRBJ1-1	CSAGQSLNTEAFF	TGCAGCGCCGGACAGTCTTTGAACACTGAAGCTTTCTTT
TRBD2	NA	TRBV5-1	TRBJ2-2	CASSWDYYGGELFF	TGCGCCAGCAGCTGGGACTATTATGGCGGGGAGCTGTTTTTT
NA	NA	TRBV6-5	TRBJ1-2	CASQGLYGYTF	TGTGCCAGCCAGGGTCTCTATGGCTACACCTTC
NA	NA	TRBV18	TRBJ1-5	CASSPTRTENQPQHF	TGTGCCAGCTCTCCAACCCGGACAGAAAATCAGCCCCAGCATTTT
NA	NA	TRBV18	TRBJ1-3	CASSPQGFGGNTIYF	TGTGCCAGCTCACCACAGGGGTTTGGCGGAAACACCATATATTTT
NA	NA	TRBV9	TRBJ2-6	CASSGRGAGANVLTF	TGTGCCAGCAGCGGGAGGGGAGCTGGGGCCAACGTCCTGACTTTC
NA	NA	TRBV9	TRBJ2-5	CASQRKKAGLETQYF	TGTGCCAGTCAGCGTAAAAAGGCAGGGCTGGAGACCCAGTACTTC